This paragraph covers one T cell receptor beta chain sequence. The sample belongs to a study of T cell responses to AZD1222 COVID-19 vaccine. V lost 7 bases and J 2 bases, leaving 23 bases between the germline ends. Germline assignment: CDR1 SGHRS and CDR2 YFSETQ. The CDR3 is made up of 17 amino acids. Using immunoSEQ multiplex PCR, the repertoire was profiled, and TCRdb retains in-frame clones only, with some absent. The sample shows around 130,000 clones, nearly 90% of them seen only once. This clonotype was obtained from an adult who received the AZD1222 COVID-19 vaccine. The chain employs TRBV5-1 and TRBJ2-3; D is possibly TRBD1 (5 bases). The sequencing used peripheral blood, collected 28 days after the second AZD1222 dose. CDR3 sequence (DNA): TGCGCCAGCCACTTAGGGGTACGGACAAGACACACAGATACGCAGTATTTT. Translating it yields CASHLGVRTRHTDTQYF.